This T cell receptor (beta chain) came from a study of blood T cells in healthy people across ages. There are many counts of this clonotype. Its antigen remains unidentified. Germline CDR1 and CDR2: SGHTA and FQGNSA. The V gene lost 1 base and the J gene lost 8 bases, with 14 bases spanning the gap. The CDR3 sequence is 15 residues long. Study-wide findings and caveats: Total diversity from one million sequenced T cells was likely underestimated.

For the second PCR, which ran for about 7 to 11 cycles, a sample-barcoded 5' primer and a J-beta primer mix were used. The template-switch adaptor, which had 12 random nucleotides, put a tag on each cDNA molecule. Every sample returned 2.5 million or more CDR3-containing paired-end reads. TCRdb reprocessed the 5' RACE reads via MiXCR and lists one record per CDR3 protein. The sample lists roughly 650,000 distinct CDR3 sequences, approximately 31% occurring once. This chain uses TRBV7-2 with TRBJ1-4, with D possibly being TRBD1 (5 bases). Material: blood. This receptor was taken from a woman aged 80 or older in good health. As DNA, the CDR3 is TGTGCCAGCAGCTTAGTTGGGGGGGGTGAGGAAAAACTGTTTTTT. It specifies CASSLVGGGEEKLFF.